A few counts support the clone carrying this TCR beta chain. Its antigen is not known. The purity of all sorted populations exceeded 95%. The investigators reverse transcribed all of the isolated RNA, so they sequenced expressed TCRB transcripts. Produced via immunoSEQ multiplex PCR; TCRdb's table is partial and in-frame only. The table shows 500,000 to 800,000 clones, with approximately 13% occurring only once. The data originate from a study of beta chain features in type 1 diabetes. The wider study: No patient-donor differences in age, gender, total cells or subset yield.

Findings of the study overall: Shortening of TCRB CDR3s, moderate but significant, appeared in all four CD4+ subsets of Type 1 diabetes patients. VDJ junctions from patients with type 1 diabetes contained fewer insertions and more deletions.

CDR3 length equals 15 residues. Germline CDR1 SGDLS, CDR2 YYNGEE. V lost 0 bases and J 8 bases, leaving 14 bases between the germline ends. The V gene is TRBV9, the J gene TRBJ1-4, with no clear D. The clonotype comes from a man aged 25 to 40 with type 1 diabetes. The specimen was naive CD4+ T cells from blood. The CDR3 sequence is CASSVAEAWEEKLFF. The CDR3 DNA reads TGTGCCAGCAGCGTAGCTGAAGCGTGGGAAGAAAAACTGTTTTTT.